The TCR beta chain under discussion was sequenced for a study of T cell responses to AZD1222 COVID-19 vaccine. Repertoires were generated with immunoSEQ multiplex PCR, while TCRdb's copy carries only in-frame clones and drops some. Among under 95,000 clones listed, roughly 88% were seen once. Study-level points and caveats: The sample set comprised mostly white British donors with more females, and clonal diversity was possibly underestimated.

As for this clone: Its antigen remains unknown.

From germline, CDR1 is MDHEN and CDR2 SYDVKM. With V trimmed by 3 bases and J by 4 bases, 7 bases remained unmatched. The CDR3 spans 15 residues. The starting material was peripheral blood, obtained 28 days after the second AZD1222 dose. The genes are TRBV28 and TRBJ2-7; 9 bases are shared with TRBD1. This TCR derives from an adult who received the AZD1222 COVID-19 vaccine. CDR3 bases: TGTGCCAGCAGTTTCCTGACAGGGGGTCCGTACGAGCAGTACTTC. It is translated as CASSFLTGGPYEQYF.